This T cell receptor beta chain appears in the sequencing data of a study of PD-1 blockade in classical Hodgkin lymphoma. Study results and limitations: Relative to healthy donors, newly diagnosed patients reportedly had lower baseline TCR diversity, which was reported as lower still in relapsed/refractory patients. Among the patients, those starting nivolumab under 1 year after ASCT were excluded. Repertoire difference causes, possibly disease activity or prior therapy, remain undefined.

Time point in this sample: cycle 4 day 1 (C4D1), after less than 7 weeks of nivolumab. Every patient was affected by relapse after autologous stem cell transplantation, while exposure to brentuximab vedotin was not uniform. Generated by immunoSEQ multiplex PCR, the TCRdb table keeps only in-frame clones and is missing some. Among tens of thousands of clones listed, about 90% were seen once. V lost 0 bases to trimming and J lost 1 base, with 10 bases between them. The CDR3 length is 15 residues. Germline CDR1 and CDR2: MNHEY and SVGAGI. A note on this clone: Its antigen is unknown.

The chain combines TRBV6-5 with TRBJ2-7; D remains unclear. The starting material was peripheral blood mononuclear cells (PBMCs), obtained before the fourth cycle of nivolumab. The TCR sequence derives from a human donor with classical Hodgkin lymphoma. The CDR3 nucleotides are TGTGCCAGCAGTTACTCGACGGAGCTTTCCTACGAGCAGTACTTC. Translation gives CASSYSTELSYEQYF.